What follows are 11 T cell receptor beta chains derived from one specimen sequenced in a study of blood T cells in healthy people across ages. Primed by a sample-barcoded 5' primer and a J-beta primer mix, a second PCR proceeded for roughly 7 to 11 cycles. A single record per CDR3 protein comes from TCRdb applying MiXCR to the 5' RACE reads. The sample lists approximately 770,000 distinct CDR3 sequences; 55% to 70% were seen once. The source material was blood. All receptors derive from a man younger than 45 in good health.

The chain uses TRBV4-2 and TRBJ1-5; D ambiguous. Germline assignment: CDR1 LGHNA and CDR2 YNFKEQ. The CDR3 has 17 amino acids. Trimming stripped 5 bases from V and 1 base from J, with 18 bases between. The CDR3 nucleotides are TGTGCCAGCAGCTCGGGCCCCCCAACGGAGAGCAATCAGCCCCAGCATTTT. It encodes CASSSGPPTESNQPQHF.

In this sample, this clonotype turned up once. The V gene is TRBV25-1, the J gene TRBJ2-1; 9 bases fit TRBD2. V lost 4 bases, J lost 7 bases, and 14 bases stayed unmatched. Germline lookup yields CDR1 MGHDK and CDR2 SYGVNS. The CDR3 is 17 amino acids. As DNA, the CDR3 is TGTGCCAGCAGTGGCGGGAGGGATATAAGGTCGAGGAATGAGCAGTTCTTC. Its protein product is CASSGGRDIRSRNEQFF.

The genes are TRBV11-2 and TRBJ2-4; unclear D gene. The DNA end lines up better with TRBJ2-7; the J call may be wrong. The germline V gene encodes CDR1 SGHAT and CDR2 FQNNGV. CDR3 length: 13 amino acids. The CDR3 coding sequence is TGTGCCAGCAGATACGACTTGACCTACGAGCAGTACTTC. Translated: CASRYDLTYEQYF.

This clonotype was found a few times. This chain uses TRBV20-1 with TRBJ2-5, with a weak D call TRBD1 (6 bases). Germline values: CDR1 DFQATT, CDR2 SNEGSKA (reference sequence). The V end lost 0 bases, the J end lost 2 bases, and 19 bases lay between the germline ends. CDR3 length equals 17 residues. CDR3 in amino acids: CSARDLLTRDIQETQYF. The CDR3 DNA is TGCAGTGCTAGAGATTTACTGACACGGGACATTCAAGAGACCCAGTACTTC.

This clonotype showed up just a few times. CDR3 region: CSAREEEGTDTQYF. The DNA for the CDR3 is TGCAGTGCTAGAGAAGAGGAGGGGACAGATACGCAGTATTTT. The rearrangement joins TRBV20-1 to TRBJ2-3, with D possibly being TRBD2 (6 bases). CDR3 length equals 14 residues. Germline CDR1 is DFQATT and CDR2 is SNEGSKA (reference sequence). With 0 bases removed from V and 3 bases from J, the gap between germline ends came to 10 bases.

This clonotype was seen a handful of times. V and J are TRBV3-1 and TRBJ1-2; possible D gene TRBD1, 5 bases. This CDR3 comprises 14 residues. The germline V gene has CDR1 LGHDT and CDR2 YNNKEL (reference sequence). V shed 4 bases and J shed 4 bases, with 13 bases lying between them. In DNA, the CDR3 is TGTGCCAGCAGCCCACCGAGGGGTACCTATGGCTACACCTTC. Translated: CASSPPRGTYGYTF.

The chain employs TRBV25-1 and TRBJ1-1; D gene ambiguous. Germline assignment: CDR1 MGHDK and CDR2 SYGVNS. The CDR3 contains 14 residues. V lost 6 bases to trimming and J lost 3 bases, with 14 bases between them. The CDR3 loop reads CASRDDGGYTEAFF. In DNA, the CDR3 is TGTGCCAGCAGGGATGACGGAGGGTACACTGAAGCTTTCTTT.

The chain couples TRBV29-1 to TRBJ2-1; 10 bases agree with TRBD2. CDR3 size: 17 residues. J gave up 0 bases and V 5 bases, and 10 bases lay outside the gene matches. Germline CDR1 SQVTM, CDR2 ANQGSEA. The CDR3 loop reads CSVRTSGKGFSYNEQFF. The CDR3 nucleotides read TGCAGCGTTCGAACTAGCGGGAAGGGATTCTCCTACAATGAGCAGTTCTTC.

The V and J genes are TRBV20-1 and TRBJ2-3; D might be TRBD1 or TRBD2, each matching 6 bases. V lost 4 bases, J lost 2 bases, and 16 bases lay in between. The CDR3 sequence is 15 residues long. Germline-derived CDR1 and CDR2 are DFQATT and SNEGSKA (reference sequence). CDR3 sequence (DNA): TGCAGTGCTATCGAGAACGGGGGCCTCACAGATACGCAGTATTTT. It yields the protein CSAIENGGLTDTQYF.

This chain connects TRBV11-2 to TRBJ2-1; tentatively, D is TRBD1 or TRBD2 (5 bases each). The V and J ends lost 8 bases and 4 bases respectively, with 27 bases between them. CDR1 and CDR2 from the germline V gene are SGHAT and FQNNGV. The CDR3 is 18 residues long. CDR3 coding DNA: TGTGCCAGCGTGCACCTTAAACCGGGACGAGCTATTTACAATGAGCAGTTCTTC. Residues: CASVHLKPGRAIYNEQFF.

This clonotype was counted a few times. The rearrangement links TRBV12-3 or TRBV12-4 to TRBJ1-5, with TRBD1 as a possible D gene (6 bases). CDR3 length: 14 residues. Between the trimmed V and J ends, which lost 3 bases and 5 bases, there was a span of 11 bases. The CDR3 nucleotides are TGTGCCAGCAGTTTCTCAGGGGTAGATCAGCCCCAGCATTTT. Translated, it gives CASSFSGVDQPQHF.